This T cell receptor (beta chain) was sequenced in a study of CD8+ T cells in alopecia areata. Treatment given: oral pan-JAK inhibitor, 5-10 mg twice daily. V dropped 4 bases and J dropped 6 bases, with 16 bases sitting between them. The CDR3 length is 13 residues. The germline CDR1 and CDR2 sequences are SQVTM and ANQGSEA. RNA extraction was followed by reverse transcription into cDNA, which acted as the sequencing template. Data came from immunoSEQ multiplex PCR; TCRdb stores just in-frame clones and leaves some out. This sample has more than 150,000 clones, with about three fifths found just once. The specimen comprised CD8+ T cells sorted from blood, sampled at week 24, from a patient treated with tofacitinib. The chain carries TRBV29-1 and TRBJ2-7, with D uncertain. The TCR was taken from a human donor with alopecia areata. The CDR3 is CSVASRSASEQYF. CDR3 coding DNA: TGCAGCGTTGCTTCTCGTTCTGCCAGCGAGCAGTACTTC.